The present T cell receptor (beta chain) was sequenced within a study of graft-versus-host responses after intestinal transplantation. Whole-study context: Anti-thymocyte globulin induction, then tacrolimus and steroids for about three years, went to all recipients. Study-wide results and limits: Some GvH clones appeared in ileal mucosa or blood before recipient bone marrow. The study found high graft-versus-host to host-versus-graft clonal ratios in allografts of patients with graft-donor T cell macrochimerism.

Comment on this clone: Its antigen is unidentified.

Libraries were prepared by immunoSEQ multiplex PCR; TCRdb keeps only in-frame clonotypes and omits some of them. This table holds 77,000 or so clones, around 92% found once. The germline CDR1 and CDR2 sequences are LNHDA and SQIVND (reference sequence). Germline trimming cut 3 bases from V and 8 bases from J; bases unmatched to any gene: 7. This CDR3 region has 16 residues. J is TRBJ2-1 and V is TRBV19, with 13 bases lining up with TRBD2. This specimen consisted of PBMCs, obtained 98 days after intestinal transplantation. The receptor comes from a human patient who received an intestinal transplant, so some T cells may come from the graft donor. Written as DNA, the CDR3 is TGTGCCAGTAGTATCACTAGCGGGGGGGCCTTAGATGAGCAGTTCTTC. As protein: CASSITSGGALDEQFF.